The subject of this entry is one TCR beta chain. What it recognizes is unknown. The ends were cut back, 5 bases at V and 5 bases at J, with 15 bases in the middle. The CDR3 has 14 residues. Germline V gives CDR1 MNHEY, CDR2 SVGAGI. The data derive from a study of beta chain features in type 1 diabetes. General observations from the study: For Type 1 diabetes patients, all four CD4+ subsets carried TCRB CDR3s that were moderately but significantly shorter. In type 1 diabetes patients, VDJ junctions had fewer insertions; deletions at these junctions were more frequent. Any HLA effect on TCRB rearrangement was left unresolved by small sub-analyses. There was a possibility that cDNA sequencing over-represented cells with high TCR expression.

The whole isolated RNA underwent reverse transcription, so sequencing captured expressed TCRB transcripts. Produced via immunoSEQ multiplex PCR; TCRdb's table is partial and in-frame only. The data show over 650,000 clones, over 13% seen once. This clonotype originated in a man between 18 and 29 years old with type 1 diabetes. Sequenced material: naive CD4+ T cells from blood. V is TRBV6-5 and J is TRBJ1-1; D gene unclear. CDR3 coding DNA: TGTGCCAGCAGTGGATCGAGGCTCGGGACTGAAGCTTTCTTT. Its protein product is CASSGSRLGTEAFF.